The 23 T cell receptor beta chains given below trace back to one sample, sequenced in a study of T-cell reconstitution after alpha-beta-depleted transplantation in children. Library preparation (for TCRbeta) was performed with unique molecular identifiers. TCRdb ran MiXCR on the PCR reads and lists one entry per CDR3 protein. The sample lists 700,000 to 950,000 distinct CDR3 sequences; roughly 15% were seen once. Sample: PBMCs, mostly from graft donor cells, taken 360 days after TCRalphabeta/CD19-depleted stem cell transplant. The receptors shown here come from a male patient younger than 18 who had a stem cell transplant for acute lymphoblastic leukemia, so the T cells may come from the graft donor.

V is TRBV29-1 and J is TRBJ1-1; D ambiguous. CDR3 size: 13 residues. Germline CDR1 and CDR2: SQVTM and ANQGSEA. V shed 6 bases and J shed 1 base, with 12 bases lying between them. In nucleotides, the CDR3 is TGCAGCGTCCAAATCTCAGGGAACACTGAAGCTTTCTTT. Its translation is CSVQISGNTEAFF.

The V call is TRBV5-1, the J call TRBJ2-1; 7 nucleotides match TRBD1. The germline CDR1 and CDR2 sequences are SGHRS and YFSETQ. The trim removed 1 base at V and 4 bases at J, leaving 14 bases unmatched. The CDR3 covers 18 residues. CDR3 amino acids: CASSLSASWGQRYNEQFF. CDR3 nucleotides: TGCGCCAGCAGCTTGTCAGCTTCGTGGGGACAGAGATACAATGAGCAGTTCTTC.

This chain uses TRBV7-6 with TRBJ2-3, with a tentative D call TRBD1 (6 bases). The germline CDR1 and CDR2 sequences are SGHVS and FNYEAQ. The CDR3 has 15 amino acids. V was trimmed by 3 bases and J by 6 bases, leaving 16 bases between them. The CDR3 nucleotides read TGTGCCAGCAGCTTGGACAGACGAGAGGTGGATACGCAGTATTTT. Amino acids: CASSLDRREVDTQYF.

The chain joins TRBV20-1 to TRBJ2-7; tentatively, D is TRBD1 or TRBD2 (5 bases each). The V end lost 3 bases, the J end lost 7 bases, and 13 bases lay between the germline ends. The CDR3 loop spans 12 amino acids. Germline V gives CDR1 DFQATT, CDR2 SNEGSKA (reference sequence). The CDR3 DNA reads TGCAGTGCTAGCGGCAGAGGGGAGGAGCAGTACTTC. Protein: CSASGRGEEQYF.

The sample holds a few counts of this clonotype. The rearrangement joins TRBV4-1 to TRBJ2-1, with 13 bases that match TRBD2. J was trimmed by 6 bases and V by 5 bases; bases with no gene match: 16. CDR1 MGHRA and CDR2 YSYEKL come from the germline V gene. This CDR3 is 19 amino acids long. CDR3 in DNA: TGCGCCAGCAGCAAAACCCCTACCTGGACTAGCGGGAGAGCCAATGAGCAGTTCTTC. It translates to CASSKTPTWTSGRANEQFF.

This chain connects TRBV5-1 to TRBJ2-7; D might be TRBD1 or TRBD2, each matching 5 bases. This CDR3 is 15 amino acids long. The V end was cut by 6 bases, the J end by 2 bases, with 18 bases between. The V gene's germline CDR1 is SGHRS and CDR2 YFSETQ. CDR3 DNA sequence: TGCGCCAGCACCGTTGGGGGTAGCCCGGCCTACGAGCAGTACTTC. Its translation is CASTVGGSPAYEQYF.

A few counts support this clonotype. The chain joins TRBV16 to TRBJ2-7; 9 nucleotides match TRBD1. Germline V gene data show CDR1 as KGHSY and CDR2 as FQNENV. The CDR3 is made up of 16 amino acids. Losses at the gene ends were 1 base for V and 2 bases for J; bases not matched to a gene: 6. In DNA, the CDR3 is TGTGCCAGCAGCCAATTAGGACAGGGGCCAACCTACGAGCAGTACTTC. Encoded protein: CASSQLGQGPTYEQYF.

This clonotype was counted only a few times. The chain links TRBV29-1 to TRBJ2-1; D call uncertain. This CDR3 has 13 residues. CDR1 is SQVTM and CDR2 is ANQGSEA in the germline V gene. V was clipped by 5 bases and J by 6 bases, with 14 bases between them. DNA of the CDR3: TGCAGCGTTCACGAGGCCAACTTCAATGAGCAGTTCTTC. Its protein is CSVHEANFNEQFF.

The V and J genes are TRBV12-3 or TRBV12-4 and TRBJ2-3, with D uncertain. V lost 3 bases and J 0 bases, leaving 10 bases between the germline ends. This CDR3 is built from 15 residues. The CDR3 bases are TGTGCCAGCAGTTTCGGTGTCGGTAGCACAGATACGCAGTATTTT. Translation gives CASSFGVGSTDTQYF.

The chain couples TRBV11-1 to TRBJ2-1; 9 bases line up with TRBD2. The ends lost 4 bases at V and 0 bases at J; junction bases unmatched: 7. Germline V CDR1 and CDR2: SGHAT, FQDESV (reference sequence). This CDR3 contains 17 residues. The CDR3 sequence is CASSSEKAGGSYNEQFF. CDR3 nucleotide sequence: TGTGCCAGCAGCTCGGAGAAAGCGGGAGGCTCCTACAATGAGCAGTTCTTC.

This clonotype appeared a few times. The J gene is TRBJ1-5, the V gene TRBV7-2; D not resolved. In germline, CDR1 is SGHTA, CDR2 FQGNSA. CDR3 length: 15 residues. The V end was cut by 5 bases, the J end by 5 bases, with 16 bases between. As DNA, the CDR3 is TGTGCCAGCAGCCCACCCGGCAGTTGGGATCAGCCCCAGCATTTT. Protein sequence: CASSPPGSWDQPQHF. Full variable domain (remainder filled in from reference TRBV7-2 and TRBJ1-5): GAGVSQSPSNKVTEKGKDVELRCDPISGHTALYWYRQSLGQGLEFLIYFQGNSAPDKSGLPSDRFSAERTGGSVSTLTIQRTQQEDSAVYLCASSPPGSWDQPQHFGDGTRLSIL.

The rearrangement links TRBV9 to TRBJ2-7; unclear D gene. The germline V gene encodes CDR1 SGDLS and CDR2 YYNGEE. The CDR3 covers 14 residues. Trimming took 4 bases from V and 1 from J, leaving 12 bases between them. The CDR3 DNA follows: TGTGCCAGCAGCCCTCACCGGGTGTCCTACGAGCAGTACTTC. Its protein product is CASSPHRVSYEQYF.

At least ten counts were recorded for this clonotype. V gene TRBV7-6 combines with J gene TRBJ2-3; D possibly corresponds to TRBD2 (7 bases). The ends were cut back, 3 bases at V and 0 bases at J, with 19 bases in the middle. Germline V gives CDR1 SGHVS, CDR2 FNYEAQ. CDR3 size: 18 residues. The DNA for the CDR3 is TGTGCCAGCAGCTTTAAGGCCTTGGGGGGGACAAGCACAGATACGCAGTATTTT. Its protein product is CASSFKALGGTSTDTQYF. Supplemented by reference TRBV7-6 and TRBJ2-3, the full variable domain reads GAGVSQSPRYKVTKRGQDVALRCDPISGHVSLYWYRQALGQGPEFLTYFNYEAQQDKSGLPNDRFSAERPEGSISTLTIQRTEQRDSAMYRCASSFKALGGTSTDTQYFGPGTRLTVL.

This clonotype was counted ten times or more. The gene calls are TRBV27 and TRBJ2-7, with 12 bases lining up with TRBD1. Germline loops: CDR1 MNHEY, CDR2 SMNVEV (reference sequence). There are 15 residues in the CDR3. Unmatched junction bases numbered 11, after V lost 7 bases and J lost 7 bases. CDR3 bases: TGTGCCAGCACCTACCGGGACAGGGGGCTTGGTGAGCAGTACTTC. This translates into CASTYRDRGLGEQYF.

This sequence joins TRBV5-1 and TRBJ2-7; 13 bases are a match to TRBD2. The germline CDR1 and CDR2 sequences are SGHRS and YFSETQ. With 4 bases clipped from V and 5 bases from J, the junction kept 6 bases outside the gene matches. The CDR3 loop spans 15 amino acids. The CDR3 nucleotides read TGCGCCAGCAGCCTGGGACTAGCGGGGATCCACGAGCAGTACTTC. It specifies CASSLGLAGIHEQYF. Full variable domain (missing parts from reference TRBV5-1 and TRBJ2-7): KAGVTQTPRYLIKTRGQQVTLSCSPISGHRSVSWYQQTPGQGLQFLFEYFSETQRNKGNFPGRFSGRQFSNSRSEMNVSTLELGDSALYLCASSLGLAGIHEQYFGPGTRLTVT.

The chain couples TRBV2 to TRBJ2-2; 8 bases match TRBD2. Germline assignment: CDR1 SNHLY and CDR2 FYNNEI. Trimming removed 2 bases from V and 7 bases from J; junction bases left unmatched: 15. This CDR3 has 18 residues. This CDR3 is CASSELRWTGGPNGELFF. The CDR3 DNA sequence: TGTGCCAGCAGTGAACTGAGGTGGACGGGAGGGCCGAACGGGGAGCTGTTTTTT.

V is TRBV11-1 and J is TRBJ1-1, with 9 bases matching TRBD1. The CDR3 has 14 amino acids. The germline V gene encodes CDR1 SGHAT and CDR2 FQDESV (reference sequence). V lost 6 bases and J lost 10; bases outside the gene matches: 12. CDR3 coding DNA: TGTGCCAGCAGGACGGACAGGGGAGGCCCCGGAGCTTTCTTT. It codes for CASRTDRGGPGAFF.

This clonotype was recorded at least ten times. CDR3 loop: CASCFPGTDITGELFF. The DNA for the CDR3 is TGTGCCAGCTGCTTTCCCGGGACGGACATCACCGGGGAGCTGTTTTTT. The chain joins TRBV12-3 or TRBV12-4 to TRBJ2-2; either TRBD1 or TRBD2 may supply D (5 bases each). This CDR3 region has 16 residues. Trimming took off 8 bases at V and 4 bases at J, with 20 bases between the two ends.

CDR3 sequence reads: CASSLETSGRPADTQYF. As DNA, the CDR3 is TGCGCCAGCAGCTTGGAGACTAGCGGGAGACCGGCAGATACGCAGTATTTT. This sequence joins TRBV5-1 and TRBJ2-3, with 12 bases fitting TRBD2. The CDR3 totals 17 residues. The trim removed 0 bases at V and 4 bases at J, leaving 6 bases unmatched. Germline V gene lookup returns CDR1 SGHRS and CDR2 YFSETQ.

A few counts support this clonotype. This rearrangement joins TRBV6-5 to TRBJ2-3; the match to TRBD1 covers 9 bases. V trimming: 4 bases; J trimming: 1 base; junction bases outside the gene matches: 9. CDR1 and CDR2 (germline): MNHEY, SVGAGI. There are 17 residues in the CDR3. The CDR3 is CASSSHRGLRGTDTQYF. The CDR3 DNA reads TGTGCCAGCAGTTCCCACAGGGGGCTTAGGGGCACAGATACGCAGTATTTT.

The V call is TRBV29-1, the J call TRBJ1-5, with D possibly TRBD1 on 6 matching bases. This CDR3 has 14 amino acids. The germline V gene encodes CDR1 SQVTM and CDR2 ANQGSEA. V dropped 4 bases and J dropped 7 bases, with 17 bases sitting between them. The CDR3: CSVVEGGQEQPQHF. DNA of the CDR3: TGCAGCGTTGTCGAAGGGGGGCAGGAACAGCCCCAGCATTTT.

The chain recombines TRBV27 with TRBJ1-2; D gene ambiguous. Between the trimmed V and J ends, which lost 2 bases and 6 bases, there was a span of 13 bases. This CDR3 comprises 14 residues. Germline V CDR1 and CDR2: MNHEY, SMNVEV (reference sequence). CDR3 sequence (DNA): TGTGCCAGCAGTTTACTTCCGGAAAGACATGGCTACACCTTC. This codes for CASSLLPERHGYTF.

The chain links TRBV12-3 or TRBV12-4 to TRBJ2-7; 9 positions agree with TRBD1. CDR3 length: 12 amino acids. The J segment lost 9 bases and the V segment lost 3 bases, leaving 3 bases of the junction unmatched. In DNA, the CDR3 is TGTGCCAGCAGTTTCGGGACAGGGTTGCAGTACTTC. Translated: CASSFGTGLQYF.